What follows is one TCR beta chain and its context. What it binds is unknown. TCRdb keeps only in-frame clones here, not all; method: immunoSEQ multiplex PCR. Of approximately 40,000 clones in the sample, about 82% were seen once. This sample is part of a study of radiation and T cells in renal cell carcinoma. Broader study findings: Baseline intratumoral clonotype presence is unknown without pretreatment biopsies. In blood, top tumor clones expanded by 2 weeks, shrinking by 4.

The CDR3 is 14 amino acids. The germline V gene has CDR1 SNHLY and CDR2 FYNNEI. The ends lost 8 bases at V and 4 bases at J; junction bases unmatched: 10. The time point was: blood 4 weeks post-SBRT, at nephrectomy. Treatment here: 15 Gy SBRT to primary tumor, nephrectomy 4 weeks later. Nephrectomy followed 15 Gy stereotactic body radiation by 4 weeks. Blood was sampled at baseline, 2 weeks and 4 weeks after SBRT. The sample was blood, taken from a patient whose treatment included radiotherapy and nephrectomy. The chain joins TRBV2 to TRBJ1-1, with 7 bases identical to TRBD1. The sequence was obtained from a woman aged 70-85 years with renal cell carcinoma. The DNA of the CDR3 is TGTGCCAGCGGGAAACAGGGGAGAGGCACTGAAGCTTTCTTT. This translates into CASGKQGRGTEAFF.